This T cell receptor (beta chain) comes out of a study of blood T cell repertoires in COVID-19. Study at large: The origin of the acute and convalescent COVID-19 samples was the United States, Italy and Spain.

Repertoires were generated with immunoSEQ multiplex PCR, while TCRdb's copy carries only in-frame clones and drops some. The sample contains 250,000 or so clones, roughly 88% of which appear only once. CDR3 size: 16 residues. J lost 4 bases, V lost 4 bases, and 6 bases had no gene match. CDR1 LGHNA and CDR2 YSLEER come from the germline V gene. The chain joins TRBV4-3 to TRBJ1-5; 11 bases match TRBD1. The sample comprised peripheral blood. This receptor was obtained from a man aged 80 or over with acute or convalescent COVID-19. CDR3 loop: CASSPGTGGPNQPQHF. CDR3 DNA sequence: TGCGCCAGCAGCCCGGGGACAGGGGGACCAAATCAGCCCCAGCATTTT.